Each of the 29 T cell receptor beta chains below was sequenced from the same sample in a study of shared clonotypes between healthy human individuals. Generated by immunoSEQ multiplex PCR, the TCRdb table keeps only in-frame clones and is missing some. Altogether 450,000 to 500,000 clones are present, over 75% being singletons, with the ten largest covering roughly 12%. The sample taken for sequencing was PBMCs. These receptors were taken from a middle-aged woman in good health. Some clones in this sample may be carry-over from other donors' samples.

The rearrangement links TRBV25-1 to TRBJ1-2, with D hard to call. CDR1 MGHDK and CDR2 SYGVNS come from the germline V gene. Trimming pared 6 bases from V and 8 bases from J, leaving 19 bases between. This CDR3 contains 14 residues. CDR3 coding DNA: TGTGCCAGCAGCGCAGAACCCCGACCCGGGGGCTACACCTTC. The encoded protein is CASSAEPRPGGYTF.

V gene TRBV19 combines with J gene TRBJ2-1; TRBD2 agrees at 15 bases. The germline CDR1 and CDR2 sequences are LNHDA and SQIVND (reference sequence). The V and J ends lost 5 bases and 13 bases, in that order; junction bases with no gene match: 6. This CDR3 has 14 residues. The CDR3 DNA sequence: TGTGCCAGTAGTGCTGGGACTAGCGGGAGGTTCCAGTTCTTC. Protein product: CASSAGTSGRFQFF.

This clone has just one count. The chain joins TRBV7-9 to TRBJ1-5, with 12 bases that match TRBD1. J was trimmed by 5 bases and V by 5 bases; bases with no gene match: 10. Germline loops: CDR1 SEHNR, CDR2 FQNEAQ (reference sequence). The CDR3 has 17 amino acids. CDR3 sequence (DNA): TGTGCCAGCAGCCTCCTAAGAGGGACAGGGGGCGATCAGCCCCAGCATTTT. Translating gives CASSLLRGTGGDQPQHF.

In its sample, this clone was seen once. This chain's CDR3 is CASSPVLGRWTDTQYF. Written as DNA, the CDR3 is TGTGCCAGCAGCCCCGTTTTAGGTCGGTGGACAGATACGCAGTATTTT. This chain links TRBV7-9 with TRBJ2-3; D is unresolved. CDR3 size: 16 residues. Germline V gives CDR1 SEHNR, CDR2 FQNEAQ (reference sequence). Deletions cut 5 bases from V and 3 bases from J, with 18 bases between.

CDR3 in amino acids: CASSRNQQNTEAFF. In DNA form, the CDR3 reads TGTGCCAGCAGCCGTAACCAGCAGAACACTGAAGCTTTCTTT. The chain carries TRBV5-4 and TRBJ1-1; no firm D call. This CDR3 contains 14 residues. Germline V gene lookup returns CDR1 SGHNT and CDR2 YYREEE (reference sequence). V was trimmed by 4 bases and J by 1 base, leaving 11 bases between them.

On this clone: It is likely a read error: a sequence one base away is far more abundant. The chain employs TRBV11-3 and TRBJ2-5; D is perhaps TRBD2 (6 bases). In germline, CDR1 is SGHNT, CDR2 YENEEA. With 5 bases removed from V and 2 bases from J, the gap between germline ends came to 12 bases. The CDR3 contains 14 residues. The CDR3 reads CASSPTEGQETQYF. Written as DNA, the CDR3 is TGTGCCAGCAGCCCCACGGAGGGGCAAGAGACCCAGTACTTC. Variable domain in full (rest from reference TRBV11-3 and TRBJ2-5): EAGVVQSPRYKIIEKKQPVAFWCNPISGHNTLYWYLQNLGQGPELLIRYENEEAVDDSQLPKDRFSAERLKGVDSTLKIQPAELGDSAVYLCASSPTEGQETQYFGPGTRLLVL.

In this sample, this clone turned up many times. The sample holds other DNA sequences that translate to the same CDR3. J is TRBJ2-7 and V is TRBV11-1; 9 bases align to TRBD1. Trimming took 1 base from V and 5 from J; bases not matched to a gene: 6. The CDR3 has 15 residues. Germline assignment: CDR1 SGHAT and CDR2 FQDESV (reference sequence). This CDR3 is CASSLGLGTGNEQYF. The CDR3 region has the DNA TGTGCCAGCAGCTTAGGTCTCGGGACAGGGAACGAGCAGTACTTC.

V usage is TRBV9 and J usage is TRBJ2-2, with 9 bases identical to TRBD1. Looked up from germline, CDR1 is SGDLS and CDR2 is YYNGEE. Trimming at V came to 3 bases and at J to 5 bases, leaving 5 bases not matched to a gene. This CDR3 has 15 amino acids. The CDR3 spells CASSAQGAGTGELFF. For the CDR3, the DNA is TGTGCCAGCAGCGCACAGGGGGCAGGGACCGGGGAGCTGTTTTTT.

Comment on this clone: A far larger clone is just one base off, so this is likely a read error. The sample holds other DNA sequences that translate to the same CDR3. This chain joins TRBV18 and TRBJ2-2, with D perhaps TRBD1 or TRBD2 (5 bases each). The CDR3 contains 16 residues. Germline CDR1 is KGHSH and CDR2 is LQKENI. Trimming pared 3 bases from V and 3 bases from J, leaving 14 bases between. The CDR3 DNA is TGTGCCAGCTCACCGCAGGGAGCTCGGGACACCGGGGAGCTGTTTTTT. It codes for CASSPQGARDTGELFF.

The chain uses TRBV18 and TRBJ2-1; 7 nucleotides line up with TRBD2. V trimming: 6 bases; J trimming: 7 bases; junction bases outside the gene matches: 9. This CDR3 is 14 amino acids long. Germline V CDR1 and CDR2: KGHSH, LQKENI. The CDR3 reads CASSQLAGGNEQFF. The CDR3, as DNA: TGTGCCAGCTCGCAGCTAGCCGGGGGGAATGAGCAGTTCTTC.

The chain links TRBV5-1 to TRBJ1-1; D possibly corresponds to TRBD1 (6 bases). V gave up 2 bases and J gave up 6 bases, with 11 bases separating them. Germline V gene lookup returns CDR1 SGHRS and CDR2 YFSETQ. The CDR3 spans 13 residues. This CDR3 reads CASSFGGGAEAFF. The CDR3 DNA reads as TGCGCCAGCAGCTTTGGAGGGGGAGCTGAAGCTTTCTTT.

With regard to this clone: With a far larger clone one base away, a read error is the likely cause. The same CDR3 is also encoded by other DNA sequences in this sample. The chain uses TRBV7-9 and TRBJ1-1; no clear D gene. CDR1 and CDR2 (germline): SEHNR, FQNEAQ (reference sequence). The CDR3 loop spans 13 amino acids. Trimming took off 1 base at V and 1 base at J, with 4 bases between the two ends. The CDR3 here is CASSLEGNTEAFF. CDR3 sequence (DNA): TGTGCCAGCAGCTTAGAAGGGAACACTGAAGCTTTCTTT.

The chain is built from TRBV9 and TRBJ2-1; 7 nucleotides agree with TRBD2. CDR1 is SGDLS, CDR2 YYNGEE, per germline. The CDR3 totals 15 residues. The J segment lost 5 bases and the V segment lost 0 bases, leaving 5 bases of the junction unmatched. DNA for the CDR3: TGTGCCAGCAGCGTAGGAGGGACTAAGGACAATGAGCAGTTCTTC. Protein sequence: CASSVGGTKDNEQFF.

This chain uses TRBV15 with TRBJ2-5; possible D gene TRBD2, 5 bases. This CDR3 has 13 amino acids. CDR1 and CDR2 (germline): LNHNV, YYDKDF (reference sequence). V was cut by 1 base and J by 2 bases, with 5 bases left in between. The DNA for the CDR3 is TGTGCCACCAGCAGAGGCGGGCAAGAGACCCAGTACTTC. Residues: CATSRGGQETQYF.

CDR3 amino acids: CASSLDSSNTDTQYF. Written as DNA, the CDR3 is TGTGCCAGCAGCTTGGACTCCTCAAACACAGATACGCAGTATTTT. The chain has TRBV5-4 and TRBJ2-3, with D hard to call. With 0 bases removed from V and 2 bases from J, the gap between germline ends came to 10 bases. This CDR3 has 15 residues. Looked up from germline, CDR1 is SGHNT and CDR2 is YYREEE (reference sequence).

With regard to this clone: A far larger clone differs by one base, so this is likely a read error. The rearrangement uses TRBV30 and TRBJ2-5; tentatively, D is TRBD1 (5 bases). Germline V gene lookup returns CDR1 GTSNPN and CDR2 SVGIG (reference sequence). The CDR3 has 13 residues. The ends were cut back, 2 bases at V and 1 base at J, with 8 bases in the middle. The CDR3 nucleotides read TGTGCCTGGAGTCACCAGGGCCAAGAGACCCAGTACTTC. Translation: CAWSHQGQETQYF.

The chain links TRBV20-1 to TRBJ2-5, with D perhaps TRBD1 (5 bases). In germline, CDR1 is DFQATT, CDR2 SNEGSKA (reference sequence). CDR3 length: 11 amino acids. V dropped 5 bases and J dropped 7 bases, with 11 bases sitting between them. The CDR3 coding sequence is TGCAGTGCTCCTCGCACAGGGACCCAGTACTTC. As protein: CSAPRTGTQYF.

The chain joins TRBV5-8 to TRBJ1-2; no clear D gene. The germline V and J ends were trimmed by 4 bases and 4 bases, with 11 bases remaining between them. Germline V CDR1 and CDR2: SGHTS, YDEGEE. The CDR3 loop spans 13 amino acids. The CDR3 sequence is CASSPREGYGYTF. The CDR3 DNA sequence: TGTGCCAGCAGCCCCCGGGAAGGCTATGGCTACACCTTC.

J is TRBJ1-4 and V is TRBV29-1, with TRBD1 identical over 7 bases. J gave up 4 bases and V 5 bases, and 7 bases lay outside the gene matches. Germline lookup yields CDR1 SQVTM and CDR2 ANQGSEA. This CDR3 has 14 amino acids. The CDR3 bases are TGCAGCGTTCGAACAGGGGCCATTAATGAAAAACTGTTTTTT. This sequence encodes CSVRTGAINEKLFF.

This chain connects TRBV6-1 to TRBJ2-5; 8 nucleotides agree with TRBD1. This CDR3 spans 15 amino acids. Germline V CDR1 and CDR2: MNHNS, SASEGT. V was clipped by 5 bases and J by 5 bases; unmatched bases: 10. The DNA of the CDR3 is TGTGCCAGCAGTAACCAGGGGGCGGGGTGGGAGACCCAGTACTTC. Amino acids: CASSNQGAGWETQYF.

This clone was seen many times. The chain recombines TRBV18 with TRBJ1-1, with a tentative D call TRBD1 (6 bases). Trimming shortened V by 0 bases and J by 1 base, and 6 bases separated the two germline ends. This CDR3 comprises 14 residues. Germline V CDR1 and CDR2: KGHSH, LQKENI. Here the CDR3 reads CASSPPGQNTEAFF. In DNA, the CDR3 is TGTGCCAGCTCACCACCGGGACAGAACACTGAAGCTTTCTTT.

The chain recombines TRBV6-5 with TRBJ2-3; a possible D gene is TRBD2 (6 bases). Trimming took off 8 bases at V and 2 bases at J, with 14 bases between the two ends. This CDR3 is 14 amino acids long. CDR1 is MNHEY, CDR2 SVGAGI, per germline. The CDR3 coding sequence is TGTGCCAGCCGAACGCGCGGGGTCACAGATACGCAGTATTTT. This translates into CASRTRGVTDTQYF.

The rearrangement joins TRBV6-5 to TRBJ2-7; possibly TRBD2 for D (5 bases). From germline, CDR1 is MNHEY and CDR2 SVGAGI. This CDR3 spans 14 amino acids. V was shortened by 2 bases and J by 3 bases, with 11 bases between the two germline ends. CDR3 sequence: CASSYNLAFYEQYF. The CDR3 DNA is TGTGCCAGCAGTTACAATCTAGCTTTCTACGAGCAGTACTTC.

The chain carries TRBV27 and TRBJ1-2; no reliable D call. The V end lost 0 bases, the J end lost 5 bases, and 7 bases lay between the germline ends. From germline, CDR1 is MNHEY and CDR2 SMNVEV (reference sequence). This CDR3 is built from 13 residues. The CDR3 coding sequence is TGTGCCAGCAGTTTATCGAGGCATTATGGCTACACCTTC. Translating it yields CASSLSRHYGYTF.

This chain uses TRBV6-1 with TRBJ2-2, with TRBD2 matching 7 bases. After removal of 6 bases from V and 6 bases from J, the junction contained 4 bases not matched to a gene. The CDR3 totals 13 residues. Germline CDR1 is MNHNS and CDR2 is SASEGT. DNA for the CDR3: TGTGCCAGCAGGGCTACTAGCGCCGGGGAGCTGTTTTTT. The encoded protein is CASRATSAGELFF.

Regarding this clone: A single base separates this from a much larger clone, so it may be a read error. The chain is built from TRBV6-6 and TRBJ2-3; D might be TRBD2 (5 bases). V dropped 6 bases and J dropped 3 bases, with 13 bases sitting between them. Germline V lookup: CDR1 MNHNY, CDR2 SVGAGI (reference sequence). The CDR3 has 14 amino acids. CDR3 coding DNA: TGTGCCAGCAGGAGGGTGCTTGATACAGATACGCAGTATTTT. Translated: CASRRVLDTDTQYF.

Notes on this clone: One junction end does not reproduce the germline sequence, and a read error may be involved. This chain joins TRBV7-2 and TRBJ2-7, with 9 bases lining up with TRBD1. The CDR3 spans 13 residues. Germline CDR1 reads SGHTA; CDR2 reads FQGNSA. CDR3 DNA: TGTGCAAGCAGCACCAACAGGGGGCTCGAGCAGTACTTC. Translating gives CASSTNRGLEQYF. Supplemented by reference TRBV7-2 and TRBJ2-7, the full variable domain reads GAGVSQSPSNKVTEKGKDVELRCDPISGHTALYWYRQSLGQGLEFLIYFQGNSAPDKSGLPSDRFSAERTGGSVSTLTIQRTQQEDSAVYLCASSTNRGLEQYFGPGTRLTVT.

In this sample, this clone turned up many times. V is TRBV2 and J is TRBJ2-1, with D uncertain. The germline V and J ends were trimmed by 6 bases and 9 bases, with 12 bases remaining between them. The CDR3 consists of 12 residues. Germline lookup yields CDR1 SNHLY and CDR2 FYNNEI. CDR3 amino acids: CASRRVLGEQFF. CDR3 sequence (DNA): TGTGCCAGCAGACGCGTTTTGGGTGAGCAGTTCTTC.

The chain has TRBV28 and TRBJ2-7; D call uncertain. The CDR3 runs 12 residues. Germline V lookup: CDR1 MDHEN, CDR2 SYDVKM. Trimming cost V 7 bases and J 0 bases, with 7 bases left between them. CDR3 nucleotides: TGTGCCAGCACTAAAGACTCCTACGAGCAGTACTTC. Amino acids: CASTKDSYEQYF.